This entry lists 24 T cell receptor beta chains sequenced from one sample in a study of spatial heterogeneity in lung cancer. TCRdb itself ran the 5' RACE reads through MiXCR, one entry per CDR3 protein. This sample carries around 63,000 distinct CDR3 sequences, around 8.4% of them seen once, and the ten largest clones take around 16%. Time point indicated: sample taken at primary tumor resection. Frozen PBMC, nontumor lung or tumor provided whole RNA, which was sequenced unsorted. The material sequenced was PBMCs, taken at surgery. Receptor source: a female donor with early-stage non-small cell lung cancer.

The CDR3 reads CAWTSGTSTDTQYF. The CDR3 nucleotides are TGTGCCTGGACTAGCGGGACTAGCACAGATACGCAGTATTTT. The chain employs TRBV30 and TRBJ2-3; TRBD2 aligns across 9 bases. Germline CDR1 is GTSNPN and CDR2 is SVGIG (reference sequence). J gave up 0 bases and V 4 bases, and 2 bases lay outside the gene matches. This CDR3 is built from 14 residues.

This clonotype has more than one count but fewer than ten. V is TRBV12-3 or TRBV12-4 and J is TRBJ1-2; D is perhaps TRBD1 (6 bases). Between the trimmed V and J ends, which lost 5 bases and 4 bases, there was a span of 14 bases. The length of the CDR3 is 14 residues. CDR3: CASSPGARSYGYTF. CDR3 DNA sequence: TGTGCCAGCAGTCCAGGGGCGCGGAGCTATGGCTACACCTTC.

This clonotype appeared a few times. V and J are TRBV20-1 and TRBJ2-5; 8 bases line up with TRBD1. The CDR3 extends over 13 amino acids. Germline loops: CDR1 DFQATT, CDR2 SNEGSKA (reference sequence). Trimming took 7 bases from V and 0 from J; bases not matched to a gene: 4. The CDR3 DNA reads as TGCAGTGGGGACAGGACGTACCAAGAGACCCAGTACTTC. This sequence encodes CSGDRTYQETQYF.

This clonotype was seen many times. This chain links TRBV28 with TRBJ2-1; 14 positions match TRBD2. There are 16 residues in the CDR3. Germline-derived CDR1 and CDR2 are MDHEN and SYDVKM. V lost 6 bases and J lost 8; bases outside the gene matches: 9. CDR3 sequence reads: CASRQGGLAGEDEQFF. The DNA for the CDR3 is TGTGCCAGCAGACAAGGGGGACTAGCGGGAGAAGATGAGCAGTTCTTC. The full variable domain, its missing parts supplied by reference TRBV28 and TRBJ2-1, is DVKVTQSSRYLVKRTGEKVFLECVQDMDHENMFWYRQDPGLGLRLIYFSYDVKMKEKGDIPEGYSVSREKKERFSLILESASTNQTSMYLCASRQGGLAGEDEQFFGPGTRLTVL.

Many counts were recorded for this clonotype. The CDR3 DNA follows: TGTGCCAGCAGTATGACGGTGGGGGACTACAATGAGCAGTTCTTC. This encodes CASSMTVGDYNEQFF. The chain combines TRBV27 with TRBJ2-1, with D perhaps assigned TRBD1 or TRBD2 (5 bases each). The germline CDR1 and CDR2 sequences are MNHEY and SMNVEV (reference sequence). V was clipped by 5 bases and J by 3 bases, with 14 bases between them. The CDR3 covers 15 residues.

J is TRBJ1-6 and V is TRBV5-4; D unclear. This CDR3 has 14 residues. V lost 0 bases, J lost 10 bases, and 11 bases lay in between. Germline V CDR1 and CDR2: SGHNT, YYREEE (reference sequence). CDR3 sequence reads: CASSLVGEPSPLHF. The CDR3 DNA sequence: TGTGCCAGCAGCTTGGTTGGGGAGCCCTCACCCCTCCACTTT.

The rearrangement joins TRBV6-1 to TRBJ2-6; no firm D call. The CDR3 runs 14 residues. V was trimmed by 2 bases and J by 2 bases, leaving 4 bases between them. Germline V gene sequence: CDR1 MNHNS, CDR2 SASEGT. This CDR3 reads CASSEPPGANVLTF. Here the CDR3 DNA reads TGTGCCAGCAGTGAACCTCCTGGGGCCAACGTCCTGACTTTC.

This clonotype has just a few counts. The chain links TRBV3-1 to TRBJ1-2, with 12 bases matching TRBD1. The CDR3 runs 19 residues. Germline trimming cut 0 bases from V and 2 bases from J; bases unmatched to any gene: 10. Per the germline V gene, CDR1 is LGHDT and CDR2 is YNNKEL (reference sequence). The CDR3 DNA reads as TGTGCCAGCAGCCAAGATTTAGACTTCGGGACAGGGGGCAACTATGGCTACACCTTC. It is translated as CASSQDLDFGTGGNYGYTF.

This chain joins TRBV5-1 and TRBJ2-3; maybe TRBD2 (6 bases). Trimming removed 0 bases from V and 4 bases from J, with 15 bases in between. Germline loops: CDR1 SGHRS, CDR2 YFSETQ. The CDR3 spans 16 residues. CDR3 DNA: TGCGCCAGCAGCTTGGCCGGGGAGGTGGGGTCAGATACGCAGTATTTT. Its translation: CASSLAGEVGSDTQYF.

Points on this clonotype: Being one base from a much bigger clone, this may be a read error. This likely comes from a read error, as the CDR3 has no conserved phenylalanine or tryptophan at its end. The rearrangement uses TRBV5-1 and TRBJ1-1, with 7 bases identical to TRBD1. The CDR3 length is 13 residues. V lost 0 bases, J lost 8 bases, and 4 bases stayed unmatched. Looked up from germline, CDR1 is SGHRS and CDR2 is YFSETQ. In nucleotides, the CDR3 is TGCGCCAGCAGCTTGGGGACAGGCTCGGAAGCTTTCCTT. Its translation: CASSLGTGSEAFL.

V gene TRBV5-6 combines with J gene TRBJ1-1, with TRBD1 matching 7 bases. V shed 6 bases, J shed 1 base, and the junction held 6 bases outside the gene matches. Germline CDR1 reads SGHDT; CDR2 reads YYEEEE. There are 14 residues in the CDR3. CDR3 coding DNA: TGTGCCAGCAACACAGGGGAGGCGAACACTGAAGCTTTCTTT. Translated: CASNTGEANTEAFF.

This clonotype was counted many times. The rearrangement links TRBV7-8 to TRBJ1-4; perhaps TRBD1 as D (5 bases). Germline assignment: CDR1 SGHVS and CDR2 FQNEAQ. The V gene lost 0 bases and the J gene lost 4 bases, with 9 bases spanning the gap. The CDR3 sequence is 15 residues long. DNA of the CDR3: TGTGCCAGCAGCTTAGCGTCAGGGTATAATGAAAAACTGTTTTTT. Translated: CASSLASGYNEKLFF.

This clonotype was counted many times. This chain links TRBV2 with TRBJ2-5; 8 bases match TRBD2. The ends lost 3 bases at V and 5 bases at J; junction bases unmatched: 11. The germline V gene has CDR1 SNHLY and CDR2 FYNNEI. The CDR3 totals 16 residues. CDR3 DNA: TGTGCCAGCAGTGACGCTCCAGCGGGGGCTGGGGAGACCCAGTACTTC. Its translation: CASSDAPAGAGETQYF.

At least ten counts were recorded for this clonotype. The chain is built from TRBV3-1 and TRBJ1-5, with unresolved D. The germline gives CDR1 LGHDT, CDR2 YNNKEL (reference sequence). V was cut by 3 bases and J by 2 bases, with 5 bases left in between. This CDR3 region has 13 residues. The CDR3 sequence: CASSQLGNQPQHF. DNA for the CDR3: TGTGCCAGCAGCCAGCTGGGCAATCAGCCCCAGCATTTT.

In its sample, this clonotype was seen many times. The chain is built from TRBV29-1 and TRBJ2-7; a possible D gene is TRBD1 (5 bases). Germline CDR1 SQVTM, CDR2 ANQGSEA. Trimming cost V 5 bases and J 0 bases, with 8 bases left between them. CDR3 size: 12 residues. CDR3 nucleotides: TGCAGCGTTACCCAGGGCTCCTACGAGCAGTACTTC. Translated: CSVTQGSYEQYF.

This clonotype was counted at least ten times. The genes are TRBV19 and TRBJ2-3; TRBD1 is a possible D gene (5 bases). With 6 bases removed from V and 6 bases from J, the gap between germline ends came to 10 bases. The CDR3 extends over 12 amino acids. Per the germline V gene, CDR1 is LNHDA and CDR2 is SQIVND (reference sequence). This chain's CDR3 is CASSYRWDTQYF. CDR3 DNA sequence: TGTGCCAGTAGCTACAGGTGGGATACGCAGTATTTT. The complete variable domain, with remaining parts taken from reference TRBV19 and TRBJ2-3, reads DGGITQSPKYLFRKEGQNVTLSCEQNLNHDAMYWYRQDPGQGLRLIYYSQIVNDFQKGDIAEGYSVSREKKESFPLTVTSAQKNPTAFYLCASSYRWDTQYFGPGTRLTVL.

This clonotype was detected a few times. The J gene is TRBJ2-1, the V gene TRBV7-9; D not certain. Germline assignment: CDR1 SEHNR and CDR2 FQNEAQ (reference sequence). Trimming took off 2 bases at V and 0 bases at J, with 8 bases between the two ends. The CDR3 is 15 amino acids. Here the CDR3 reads CASSLSHSSYNEQFF. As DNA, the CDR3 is TGTGCCAGCAGCTTATCTCACAGCTCCTACAATGAGCAGTTCTTC. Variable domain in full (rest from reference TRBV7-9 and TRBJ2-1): DTGVSQNPRHKITKRGQNVTFRCDPISEHNRLYWYRQTLGQGPEFLTYFQNEAQLEKSRLLSDRFSAERPKGSFSTLEIQRTEQGDSAMYLCASSLSHSSYNEQFFGPGTRLTVL.

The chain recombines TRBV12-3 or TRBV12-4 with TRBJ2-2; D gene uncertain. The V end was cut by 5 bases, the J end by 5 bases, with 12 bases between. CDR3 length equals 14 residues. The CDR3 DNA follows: TGTGCCAGCAGTCCCCCCCTTGAAACCGGGGAGCTGTTTTTT. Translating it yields CASSPPLETGELFF.

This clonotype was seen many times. The CDR3 nucleotides are TGTGCCAGCAGCGTAGACGGACAGGGCAGTTCACCCCTCCACTTT. Translated, it gives CASSVDGQGSSPLHF. The chain couples TRBV9 to TRBJ1-6; TRBD1 matches at 8 bases. The CDR3 has 15 residues. Germline CDR1 SGDLS, CDR2 YYNGEE. V was pared by 0 bases and J by 9 bases, with 5 bases of the junction left unmatched.

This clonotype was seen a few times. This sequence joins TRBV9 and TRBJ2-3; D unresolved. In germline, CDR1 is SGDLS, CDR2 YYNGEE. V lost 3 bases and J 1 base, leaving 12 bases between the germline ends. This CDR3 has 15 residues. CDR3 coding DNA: TGTGCCAGCAGCGGTGACTTCGGAGGCACAGATACGCAGTATTTT. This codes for CASSGDFGGTDTQYF.

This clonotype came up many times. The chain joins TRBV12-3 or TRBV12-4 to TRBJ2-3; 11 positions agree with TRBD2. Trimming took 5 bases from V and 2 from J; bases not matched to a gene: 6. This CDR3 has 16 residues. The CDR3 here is CASSQTSGGITDTQYF. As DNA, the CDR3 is TGTGCCAGCAGTCAAACTAGCGGGGGAATCACAGATACGCAGTATTTT.

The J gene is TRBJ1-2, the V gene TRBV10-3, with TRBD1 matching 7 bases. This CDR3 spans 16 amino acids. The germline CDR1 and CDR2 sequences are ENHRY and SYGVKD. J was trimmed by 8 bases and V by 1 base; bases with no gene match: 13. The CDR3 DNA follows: TGTGCCATCAGTGAGTTCAAAGTCGAGACAGGGACCGGCTACACCTTC. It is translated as CAISEFKVETGTGYTF.

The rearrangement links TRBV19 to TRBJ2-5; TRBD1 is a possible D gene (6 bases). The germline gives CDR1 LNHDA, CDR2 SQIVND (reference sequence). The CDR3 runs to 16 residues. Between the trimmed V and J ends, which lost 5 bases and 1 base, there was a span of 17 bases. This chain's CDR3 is CASSPMGATLQETQYF. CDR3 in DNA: TGTGCCAGTAGTCCGATGGGGGCCACCCTCCAAGAGACCCAGTACTTC.

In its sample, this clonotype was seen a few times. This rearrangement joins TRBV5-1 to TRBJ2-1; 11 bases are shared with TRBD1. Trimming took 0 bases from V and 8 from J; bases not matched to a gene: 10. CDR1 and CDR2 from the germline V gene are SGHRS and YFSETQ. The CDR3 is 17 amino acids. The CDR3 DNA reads TGCGCCAGCAGCTTGGGAACGTTCGGACAGGGGGCCCATGAGCAGTTCTTC. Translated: CASSLGTFGQGAHEQFF.